One and the same sample provided the 28 T cell receptor beta chains below, sequenced in a study of blood T cell repertoires in COVID-19. Data came from immunoSEQ multiplex PCR; TCRdb stores just in-frame clones and leaves some out. Of around 250,000 clones listed, roughly nine tenths are singletons. The material sequenced was peripheral blood. These receptors were obtained from a man aged 55 to 70 with acute or convalescent COVID-19.

This clone was found a few times. This chain links TRBV7-3 with TRBJ1-1; D uncertain. V was shortened by 1 base and J by 5 bases, with 8 bases between the two germline ends. CDR3 length equals 13 residues. The germline V gene encodes CDR1 SGHTA and CDR2 FQGTGA. CDR3 DNA: TGTGCCAGCAGCTTAAACGGGGAAACTGAAGCTTTCTTT. Protein sequence: CASSLNGETEAFF.

The chain couples TRBV15 to TRBJ2-1; no clear D. The CDR3 is made up of 16 amino acids. CDR1 and CDR2 (germline): LNHNV, YYDKDF (reference sequence). V shed 3 bases and J shed 0 bases, with 12 bases lying between them. CDR3 coding DNA: TGTGCCACCAGCAGGGTAATGCCAGGCTCCTACAATGAGCAGTTCTTC. Translated: CATSRVMPGSYNEQFF. Filled out from reference TRBV15 and TRBJ2-1, the complete variable domain reads DAMVIQNPRYQVTQFGKPVTLSCSQTLNHNVMYWYQQKSSQAPKLLFHYYDKDFNNEADTPDNFQSRRPNTSFCFLDIRSPGLGDTAMYLCATSRVMPGSYNEQFFGPGTRLTVL.

This chain uses TRBV6-5 with TRBJ2-7; 8 nucleotides align to TRBD2. CDR1 MNHEY and CDR2 SVGAGI come from the germline V gene. Trimming cost V 2 bases and J 5 bases; bases outside gene matches: 5. CDR3 length: 14 residues. In DNA, the CDR3 is TGTGCCAGCAGTTACCAGCGGGAGATCCACGAGCAGTACTTC. Its translation: CASSYQREIHEQYF.

This chain connects TRBV5-4 to TRBJ1-1; 8 bases are shared with TRBD1. Germline V gene data show CDR1 as SGHNT and CDR2 as YYREEE (reference sequence). V lost 5 bases and J lost 0; bases outside the gene matches: 9. CDR3 size: 16 residues. CDR3 protein: CASRTGTGVLNTEAFF. DNA for the CDR3: TGTGCCAGCAGAACCGGGACAGGAGTTTTGAACACTGAAGCTTTCTTT.

V usage is TRBV29-1 and J usage is TRBJ1-2, with D unresolved. CDR1 SQVTM and CDR2 ANQGSEA come from the germline V gene. The CDR3 is 13 residues long. V lost 6 bases, J lost 3 bases, and 14 bases lay in between. The chain's CDR3 is CSVDSSVDYGYTF. CDR3 coding DNA: TGCAGCGTCGACTCCTCAGTGGACTATGGCTACACCTTC.

The CDR3 DNA follows: TGTGCCAGCAGCTTGCCCTCAGGACTAGCGGAAGATACGCAGTATTTT. Protein: CASSLPSGLAEDTQYF. V usage is TRBV5-4 and J usage is TRBJ2-3; 10 bases agree with TRBD2. V was pared by 1 base and J by 5 bases, with 7 bases of the junction left unmatched. The germline V gene encodes CDR1 SGHNT and CDR2 YYREEE (reference sequence). The length of the CDR3 is 16 residues.

The genes are TRBV6-1 and TRBJ1-6, with 7 bases identical to TRBD1. The trim removed 2 bases at V and 7 bases at J, leaving 5 bases unmatched. The germline V gene has CDR1 MNHNS and CDR2 SASEGT. The CDR3 has 15 amino acids. The CDR3 sequence is CASSERDRRNSPLHF. For the CDR3, the DNA is TGTGCCAGCAGTGAAAGGGACAGACGGAATTCACCCCTCCACTTT.

This chain connects TRBV5-1 to TRBJ2-7; 9 nucleotides agree with TRBD1. The germline gives CDR1 SGHRS, CDR2 YFSETQ. The CDR3 totals 13 residues. With V trimmed by 3 bases and J by 4 bases, 2 bases remained unmatched. The CDR3 nucleotides read TGCGCCAGCAGCTCCGGGACAGGGTACGAGCAGTACTTC. Amino acids: CASSSGTGYEQYF. Looking up the rest from reference TRBV5-1 and TRBJ2-7 gives the full variable domain: KAGVTQTPRYLIKTRGQQVTLSCSPISGHRSVSWYQQTPGQGLQFLFEYFSETQRNKGNFPGRFSGRQFSNSRSEMNVSTLELGDSALYLCASSSGTGYEQYFGPGTRLTVT.

The chain uses TRBV18 and TRBJ2-1; 13 nucleotides line up with TRBD2. V was pared by 2 bases and J by 4 bases, with 5 bases of the junction left unmatched. Germline CDR1 reads KGHSH; CDR2 reads LQKENI. This CDR3 comprises 17 residues. The CDR3 region has the DNA TGTGCCAGCTCACCAAGACTAGCGGGAGGTGGTTACAATGAGCAGTTCTTC. It yields the protein CASSPRLAGGGYNEQFF.

This chain uses TRBV6-1 with TRBJ2-7; no clear D gene. Trimming removed 3 bases from V and 2 bases from J, with 14 bases in between. The V gene's germline CDR1 is MNHNS and CDR2 SASEGT. The CDR3 totals 15 residues. Written as DNA, the CDR3 is TGTGCCAGCAGTGATTCCGGGTCCATCCCCTACGAGCAGTACTTC. This sequence encodes CASSDSGSIPYEQYF.

The chain employs TRBV3-1 (or the pseudogene TRBV3-2) and TRBJ2-7, with TRBD2 matching 12 bases. The CDR3 runs to 14 residues. V trimming: 4 bases; J trimming: 6 bases; junction bases outside the gene matches: 4. The V gene's germline CDR1 is LGHDT and CDR2 YNNKEL (reference sequence). The DNA for the CDR3 is TGTGCCAGCAGCCCCCTAGCGGGAGGGCGCGAGCAGTACTTC. This codes for CASSPLAGGREQYF.

The chain has TRBV19 and TRBJ2-7; perhaps TRBD2 as D (8 bases). The length of the CDR3 is 14 residues. V was clipped by 8 bases and J by 7 bases, with 21 bases between them. Per the germline V gene, CDR1 is LNHDA and CDR2 is SQIVND (reference sequence). The CDR3 sequence: CASGRTGPGGEQYF. The CDR3 DNA sequence: TGTGCCAGTGGACGGACAGGACCGGGGGGGGAGCAGTACTTC.

This clone was seen a single time. V is TRBV2 and J is TRBJ1-5, with TRBD1 matching over 8 bases. The CDR3 spans 16 residues. Losses at the gene ends were 3 bases for V and 5 bases for J; bases not matched to a gene: 9. Germline lookup yields CDR1 SNHLY and CDR2 FYNNEI. The CDR3 loop is CASSDLRGLVDQPQHF. CDR3 DNA: TGTGCCAGCAGTGATCTCAGGGGGCTGGTGGATCAGCCCCAGCATTTT.

The CDR3 here is CASSAQGPQYF. The DNA for the CDR3 is TGTGCCAGCTCTGCCCAGGGCCCGCAGTATTTT. J is TRBJ2-3 and V is TRBV12-3 or TRBV12-4; perhaps TRBD1 as D (5 bases). V shed 8 bases and J shed 10 bases, with 13 bases lying between them. This CDR3 region has 11 residues.

The chain recombines TRBV7-2 with TRBJ2-1; 8 nucleotides agree with TRBD2. Germline assignment: CDR1 SGHTA and CDR2 FQGNSA. The CDR3 totals 14 residues. After removal of 5 bases from V and 2 bases from J, the junction contained 2 bases not matched to a gene. CDR3 residues: CASSRTSTYNEQFF. For the CDR3, the DNA is TGTGCCAGCAGCCGGACTAGCACCTACAATGAGCAGTTCTTC.

The chain employs TRBV29-1 and TRBJ1-1, with D hard to call. Looked up from germline, CDR1 is SQVTM and CDR2 is ANQGSEA. The ends were cut back, 1 base at V and 8 bases at J, with 14 bases in the middle. This CDR3 comprises 13 residues. The CDR3, as DNA: TGCAGCGTTGAAGGGACGGGAGGGAGAGAAGCTTTCTTT. Protein sequence: CSVEGTGGREAFF.

The chain couples TRBV5-3 to TRBJ1-5, with 7 bases that match TRBD1. TRBV5-3 is recorded as an ORF, its role being uncertain. The CDR3 runs 17 residues. V shed 7 bases and J 1 base; nucleotides not matched to a gene: 14. CDR3 coding DNA: TGTGCCAGACTAAAGAGCGACAGGGTTCGAAGCAATCAGCCCCAGCATTTT. It encodes CARLKSDRVRSNQPQHF.

The chain combines TRBV7-3 with TRBJ2-1; the match to TRBD1 covers 7 bases. This CDR3 comprises 15 residues. With V trimmed by 4 bases and J by 6 bases, 9 bases remained unmatched. Germline V CDR1 and CDR2: SGHTA, FQGTGA. For the CDR3, the DNA is TGTGCCAGCAGCTCTACAGGGGCCGACGGCAATGAGCAGTTCTTC. This sequence encodes CASSSTGADGNEQFF. The complete variable domain, with remaining parts taken from reference TRBV7-3 and TRBJ2-1, reads GAGVSQTPSNKVTEKGKYVELRCDPISGHTALYWYRQSLGQGPEFLIYFQGTGAADDSGLPNDRFFAVRPEGSVSTLKIQRTERGDSAVYLCASSSTGADGNEQFFGPGTRLTVL.

The chain recombines TRBV9 with TRBJ2-1; 9 bases are a match to TRBD1. Germline-derived CDR1 and CDR2 are SGDLS and YYNGEE. The CDR3 length is 16 residues. V was clipped by 0 bases and J by 3 bases; unmatched bases: 4. CDR3 DNA: TGTGCCAGCAGCGTAGCGGACAGGGGAGGCTACAATGAGCAGTTCTTC. Residues: CASSVADRGGYNEQFF.

This chain connects TRBV7-3 to TRBJ2-7; the match to TRBD1 covers 10 bases. CDR1 is SGHTA and CDR2 is FQGTGA in the germline V gene. J gave up 2 bases and V 1 base, and 29 bases lay outside the gene matches. The CDR3 sequence is 24 residues long. CDR3 coding DNA: TGTGCCAGCAGCTTAATTAAGGTAAGCCTTCGGACAGGGGGTGCCTTTAAAGGGACCTACGAGCAGTACTTC. It yields the protein CASSLIKVSLRTGGAFKGTYEQYF.

This clone has just one count. This CDR3 reads CSASEGRVQQPQHF. The CDR3 coding sequence is TGCAGTGCTAGTGAAGGCAGGGTACAACAGCCCCAGCATTTT. The genes are TRBV20-1 and TRBJ1-5; possibly TRBD1 for D (5 bases). CDR1 and CDR2 from the germline V gene are DFQATT and SNEGSKA (reference sequence). Trimming removed 3 bases from V and 7 bases from J, with 16 bases in between. This CDR3 has 14 residues.

The chain combines TRBV27 with TRBJ2-3; a weak D match, TRBD2 (5 bases). Germline loops: CDR1 MNHEY, CDR2 SMNVEV (reference sequence). The CDR3 is 12 amino acids. The V end lost 6 bases, the J end lost 6 bases, and 10 bases lay between the germline ends. The CDR3 DNA sequence: TGTGCCAGCAGCCACCCGGGGGATACGCAGTATTTT. Its protein is CASSHPGDTQYF.

J is TRBJ1-5 and V is TRBV15; 7 bases fit TRBD1. Germline V gene data show CDR1 as LNHNV and CDR2 as YYDKDF (reference sequence). The CDR3 is made up of 16 amino acids. Germline trimming cut 5 bases from V and 7 bases from J; bases unmatched to any gene: 14. As DNA, the CDR3 is TGTGCCACCAGCGGTCGACTGAGGGGGCGAACGCAGCCCCAGCATTTT. This codes for CATSGRLRGRTQPQHF.

V and J are TRBV5-8 and TRBJ1-4, with D uncertain. The CDR3 contains 14 residues. Per the germline V gene, CDR1 is SGHTS and CDR2 is YDEGEE. Trimming pared 0 bases from V and 8 bases from J, leaving 11 bases between. CDR3 nucleotide sequence: TGTGCCAGCAGCTTGGGCGGGGTGGCAGAAAAACTGTTTTTT. Translation: CASSLGGVAEKLFF.

The chain links TRBV28 to TRBJ1-2; possibly TRBD1 for D (6 bases). V was trimmed by 3 bases and J by 8 bases, leaving 22 bases between them. Germline CDR1 is MDHEN and CDR2 is SYDVKM. This CDR3 has 16 amino acids. This chain's CDR3 is CASSLGAGWTSGGYTF. For the CDR3, the DNA is TGTGCCAGCAGTTTGGGGGCAGGGTGGACCTCGGGAGGCTACACCTTC.

This clone was seen once. This sequence joins TRBV29-1 and TRBJ1-5, with 10 bases lining up with TRBD1. Germline trimming cut 6 bases from V and 10 bases from J; bases unmatched to any gene: 9. The CDR3 contains 13 residues. CDR1 and CDR2 from the germline V gene are SQVTM and ANQGSEA. CDR3 sequence reads: CSVRQGARDPQHF. As DNA, the CDR3 is TGCAGCGTGAGACAGGGGGCGCGAGACCCCCAGCATTTT.

This chain connects TRBV14 to TRBJ2-7, with 7 bases matching TRBD1. Germline V gene lookup returns CDR1 SGHDN and CDR2 FVKESK. Trimming cost V 1 base and J 3 bases; bases outside gene matches: 12. The CDR3 consists of 17 residues. CDR3 in amino acids: CASSQALSGQEFYEQYF. CDR3 DNA sequence: TGTGCCAGCAGCCAAGCTCTCTCTGGACAGGAATTCTACGAGCAGTACTTC. The full variable domain, in which reference TRBV14 and TRBJ2-7 provide the parts outside the CDR3, is EAGVTQFPSHSVIEKGQTVTLRCDPISGHDNLYWYRRVMGKEIKFLLHFVKESKQDESGMPNNRFLAERTGGTYSTLKVQPAELEDSGVYFCASSQALSGQEFYEQYFGPGTRLTVT.

The chain joins TRBV6-5 to TRBJ2-3; 11 bases agree with TRBD2. The CDR3 has 14 amino acids. The junction had 2 bases not matched to a gene; V was cut back by 6 bases and J by 3 bases. CDR1 is MNHEY, CDR2 SVGAGI, per germline. The CDR3 region is CASRLAGETDTQYF. CDR3 sequence (DNA): TGTGCCAGCAGACTAGCGGGAGAGACAGATACGCAGTATTTT.